This TCR beta chain comes out of a study of early T cells in non-severe SARS-CoV-2 infection. Looking at the study overall: The chains were unpaired, and the sequenced material was bulk RNA from unsorted whole blood.

This clonotype has at least ten counts. The TCR library protocol was used to attach unique molecular identifiers. These identifiers were attached to individual cDNA molecules. TCRdb reprocessed the 5' RACE reads with MiXCR, giving one entry per CDR3 protein. This table holds some 48,000 distinct CDR3 sequences, around 10% found once. This clonotype was obtained from an adult who was a healthcare worker with PCR-confirmed SARS-CoV-2 infection or an uninfected control (not recorded which). The sample taken for sequencing was whole blood.

The CDR3, as DNA: TGCAGCGTCAAACGGGGGGGAACCACCGGGGAGCTGTTTTTT. It translates to CSVKRGGTTGELFF. The chain uses TRBV29-1 and TRBJ2-2, with 8 bases identical to TRBD2. The CDR3 runs 14 residues. Germline loops: CDR1 SQVTM, CDR2 ANQGSEA. The ends lost 6 bases at V and 4 bases at J; junction bases unmatched: 7.